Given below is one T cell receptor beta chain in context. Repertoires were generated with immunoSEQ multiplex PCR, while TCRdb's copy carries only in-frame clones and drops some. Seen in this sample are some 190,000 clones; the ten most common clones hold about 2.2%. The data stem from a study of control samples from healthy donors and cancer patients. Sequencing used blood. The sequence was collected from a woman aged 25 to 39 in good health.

CDR3 residues: CASSQRGYTEAFF. The CDR3 DNA reads as TGCGCCAGCAGCCAAAGAGGTTACACTGAAGCTTTCTTT. The V and J genes are TRBV4-1 and TRBJ1-1; D is unresolved. V was shortened by 2 bases and J by 3 bases, with 7 bases between the two germline ends. Germline values: CDR1 MGHRA, CDR2 YSYEKL. CDR3 size: 13 residues.